These 22 T cell receptor beta chains originate from one sample sequenced in a study of early T cells in non-severe SARS-CoV-2 infection. TCRdb re-called the 5' RACE reads with MiXCR, one entry per CDR3 protein. The sample contains 60,000 to 90,000 distinct CDR3 sequences, about 17% of which appear only once. Sequences were obtained from whole blood. The receptor set was obtained from an adult who was a healthcare worker with PCR-confirmed SARS-CoV-2 infection or an uninfected control (not recorded which).

The chain carries TRBV29-1 and TRBJ2-1; 11 bases line up with TRBD1. The CDR3 is 15 residues long. V lost 5 bases, J lost 4 bases, and 7 bases stayed unmatched. Per germline, CDR1 SQVTM and CDR2 ANQGSEA. The CDR3 bases are TGCAGCGTTCCCGGACAGGGGGCTGCGTACAATGAGCAGTTCTTC. Translated: CSVPGQGAAYNEQFF.

V and J are TRBV12-3 or TRBV12-4 and TRBJ2-7; 11 bases line up with TRBD2. The CDR3 sequence is 15 residues long. J gave up 2 bases and V 6 bases, and 6 bases lay outside the gene matches. In DNA, the CDR3 is TGTGCCAGCAGGAAACTAGCGGGGGTACCCTACGAGCAGTACTTC. Residues: CASRKLAGVPYEQYF.

This clonotype has just a few counts. This chain connects TRBV7-6 to TRBJ2-2; D may be TRBD2 (7 bases). Deletions cut 3 bases from V and 7 bases from J, with 15 bases between. This CDR3 is 15 amino acids long. Germline V lookup: CDR1 SGHVS, CDR2 FNYEAQ. This CDR3 is CASSFGGGVGGELFF. For the CDR3, the DNA is TGTGCCAGCAGCTTCGGCGGGGGCGTGGGCGGGGAGCTGTTTTTT.

V and J are TRBV12-3 or TRBV12-4 and TRBJ2-7, with 9 bases matching TRBD2. V lost 2 bases to trimming and J lost 2 bases; unmatched junction nucleotides: 4. The CDR3 is made up of 15 amino acids. CDR3 coding DNA: TGTGCCAGCAGTTTACTCGCGGGGGGGACCTACGAGCAGTACTTC. Amino acid sequence: CASSLLAGGTYEQYF.

This clonotype turned up a few times. This chain joins TRBV6-1 and TRBJ1-4; 8 bases map to TRBD1. V lost 4 bases and J lost 0; bases outside the gene matches: 7. This CDR3 is built from 17 residues. Germline V CDR1 and CDR2: MNHNS, SASEGT. CDR3 amino acids: CASSAYPTGATNEKLFF. The CDR3 DNA follows: TGTGCCAGCAGTGCTTACCCGACAGGGGCAACTAATGAAAAACTGTTTTTT.

This clonotype was seen a handful of times. This chain connects TRBV20-1 to TRBJ1-1, with a possible D match to TRBD1 (6 bases). Germline V gene data show CDR1 as DFQATT and CDR2 as SNEGSKA (reference sequence). V lost 0 bases, J lost 1 base, and 15 bases lay in between. The CDR3 sequence is 16 residues long. This CDR3 is CSARDHGGKGNTEAFF. DNA for the CDR3: TGCAGTGCTAGAGATCACGGGGGCAAGGGGAACACTGAAGCTTTCTTT.

This clonotype was observed a few times. The chain is built from TRBV29-1 and TRBJ1-1; TRBD1 might be the D (5 bases). Trimming stripped 1 base from V and 10 bases from J, with 19 bases between. The CDR3 length is 14 residues. The germline CDR1 and CDR2 sequences are SQVTM and ANQGSEA. The CDR3, as DNA: TGCAGCGTTGAAGGAACAACCGTGAGGGGTGGAGCTTTCTTT. Protein sequence: CSVEGTTVRGGAFF.

This clonotype was counted ten times or more. The gene calls are TRBV20-1 and TRBJ2-2; 15 nucleotides line up with TRBD2. The ends lost 2 bases at V and 7 bases at J; junction bases unmatched: 11. CDR3 length: 18 amino acids. Looked up from germline, CDR1 is DFQATT and CDR2 is SNEGSKA (reference sequence). CDR3 nucleotide sequence: TGCAGTGCTAGATCTCAAGGGACTAGCGGGAGGTATCACGGGGAGCTGTTTTTT. Amino acid sequence: CSARSQGTSGRYHGELFF.

This clonotype was observed a few times. The V and J genes are TRBV29-1 and TRBJ2-2; a possible D gene is TRBD1 (5 bases). The CDR3 spans 15 residues. V lost 8 bases and J 1 base, leaving 17 bases between the germline ends. Germline values: CDR1 SQVTM, CDR2 ANQGSEA. CDR3 bases: TGCAGCTGTAGGACAAGATGGGGGAACACCGGGGAGCTGTTTTTT. Translation gives CSCRTRWGNTGELFF.

The chain joins TRBV29-1 to TRBJ1-2; a weak D match, TRBD1 (5 bases). This CDR3 region has 13 residues. The V and J ends lost 4 bases and 3 bases respectively, with 12 bases between them. Germline V lookup: CDR1 SQVTM, CDR2 ANQGSEA. CDR3 in amino acids: CSVARGVDYGYTF. For the CDR3, the DNA is TGCAGCGTTGCGCGGGGGGTGGACTATGGCTACACCTTC. Full variable domain (remainder filled in from reference TRBV29-1 and TRBJ1-2): SAVISQKPSRDICQRGTSLTIQCQVDSQVTMMFWYRQQPGQSLTLIATANQGSEATYESGFVIDKFPISRPNLTFSTLTVSNMSPEDSSIYLCSVARGVDYGYTFGSGTRLTVV.

This clonotype was detected only a few times. The gene calls are TRBV5-1 and TRBJ2-7, with TRBD2 matching 10 bases. Germline CDR1 reads SGHRS; CDR2 reads YFSETQ. The CDR3 runs to 15 residues. With V trimmed by 3 bases and J by 0 bases, 3 bases remained unmatched. The CDR3 is CASSSGLASSYEQYF. Here the CDR3 DNA reads TGCGCCAGCAGCTCGGGACTAGCGAGCTCCTACGAGCAGTACTTC.

The chain is built from TRBV5-1 and TRBJ2-3; D uncertain. This CDR3 comprises 15 residues. Per the germline V gene, CDR1 is SGHRS and CDR2 is YFSETQ. V was pared by 0 bases and J by 6 bases, with 14 bases between. This chain's CDR3 is CASSLEGSSPDTQYF. The CDR3 nucleotides read TGCGCCAGCAGCTTGGAAGGCTCCAGCCCCGATACGCAGTATTTT.

This clonotype has a handful of counts. The V and J genes are TRBV6-2 or TRBV6-3 and TRBJ2-1, with a tentative D call TRBD1 (5 bases). Germline V gene sequence: CDR1 MNHEY, CDR2 SVGEGT. Trimming cost V 5 bases and J 9 bases, with 17 bases left between them. CDR3 length equals 14 residues. CDR3 DNA: TGTGCCAGCAGTCCACCAGGGATCTGGGGTGAGCAGTTCTTC. Translating it yields CASSPPGIWGEQFF.

The table lists this clonotype with a few counts. V gene TRBV20-1 combines with J gene TRBJ1-1; TRBD1 is a possible D gene (5 bases). Germline lookup yields CDR1 DFQATT and CDR2 SNEGSKA (reference sequence). Trimming shortened V by 6 bases and J by 4 bases, and 15 bases separated the two germline ends. The CDR3 consists of 13 residues. CDR3 residues: CSARDQAPTEAFF. The CDR3 DNA reads as TGCAGTGCCCGGGACCAGGCCCCCACTGAAGCTTTCTTT.

In its sample, this clonotype was seen a few times. The V gene is TRBV12-3 or TRBV12-4, the J gene TRBJ1-2, with D tentatively TRBD1 (6 bases). V was trimmed by 5 bases and J by 8 bases, leaving 30 bases between them. The CDR3 runs 18 residues. For the CDR3, the DNA is TGTGCCAGCAGTCCTTTCGCCCATCTAACAGGGACAAGTAAGGGCTACACCTTC. This gives the protein CASSPFAHLTGTSKGYTF.

This sequence joins TRBV15 and TRBJ1-2; a weak D match, TRBD1 (6 bases). Trimming cost V 5 bases and J 6 bases, with 13 bases left between them. There are 13 residues in the CDR3. The germline gives CDR1 LNHNV, CDR2 YYDKDF (reference sequence). CDR3 in amino acids: CATSPWGADGYTF. The CDR3 coding sequence is TGTGCCACCAGCCCCTGGGGGGCTGATGGCTACACCTTC. Supplemented by reference TRBV15 and TRBJ1-2, the full variable domain reads DAMVIQNPRYQVTQFGKPVTLSCSQTLNHNVMYWYQQKSSQAPKLLFHYYDKDFNNEADTPDNFQSRRPNTSFCFLDIRSPGLGDTAMYLCATSPWGADGYTFGSGTRLTVV.

In this sample, this clonotype turned up a few times. The chain combines TRBV9 with TRBJ2-2, with D perhaps TRBD1 (6 bases). Germline V gene lookup returns CDR1 SGDLS and CDR2 YYNGEE. CDR3 length: 15 residues. V shed 2 bases and J shed 2 bases, with 10 bases lying between them. The CDR3 spells CASSVAGVNTGELFF. CDR3 DNA sequence: TGTGCCAGCAGCGTGGCAGGGGTAAACACCGGGGAGCTGTTTTTT.

The chain recombines TRBV11-2 with TRBJ1-2; no firm D call. The ends were cut back, 7 bases at V and 4 bases at J, with 16 bases in the middle. Germline CDR1 and CDR2: SGHAT and FQNNGV. The CDR3 sequence is 14 residues long. CDR3 loop: CASNRLDSPYGYTF. CDR3 sequence (DNA): TGTGCCAGCAACCGTTTAGATAGCCCCTATGGCTACACCTTC.

This clonotype showed up just a few times. The genes are TRBV7-3 and TRBJ2-2; D gene uncertain. CDR1 is SGHTA and CDR2 is FQGTGA in the germline V gene. Trimming shortened V by 2 bases and J by 3 bases, and 10 bases separated the two germline ends. There are 15 residues in the CDR3. The CDR3 bases are TGTGCCAGCAGCTTATTAGGGTCGGACACCGGGGAGCTGTTTTTT. It specifies CASSLLGSDTGELFF.

The chain has TRBV7-3 and TRBJ1-3, with D uncertain. The V end was cut by 2 bases, the J end by 1 base, with 6 bases between. Germline values: CDR1 SGHTA, CDR2 FQGTGA. CDR3 length: 14 amino acids. The CDR3 nucleotides are TGTGCCAGCAGCTTATTCGGATCTGGAAACACCATATATTTT. Translating it yields CASSLFGSGNTIYF.

The V call is TRBV28, the J call TRBJ1-2; perhaps TRBD1 as D (6 bases). V lost 5 bases and J lost 6, with 16 bases in between. There are 14 residues in the CDR3. CDR1 and CDR2 (germline): MDHEN, SYDVKM. The CDR3 here is CASSPTPGGNGYTF. The CDR3, as DNA: TGTGCCAGCAGTCCCACCCCTGGGGGCAATGGCTACACCTTC.

This clonotype has a handful of counts. The chain combines TRBV3-1 with TRBJ1-4, with TRBD1 identical over 7 bases. Trimming cost V 5 bases and J 8 bases; bases outside gene matches: 8. Germline CDR1 LGHDT, CDR2 YNNKEL (reference sequence). The CDR3 covers 14 residues. CDR3: CASSYRQGREKLFF. The CDR3 DNA reads TGTGCCAGCAGCTATCGACAGGGAAGAGAAAAACTGTTTTTT.